This T cell receptor (beta chain) appears in the sequencing data of a study of control samples from healthy donors and cancer patients. The CDR3 totals 13 residues. Trimming left V 6 bases short and J 2 bases short, with 11 bases between. From germline, CDR1 is SNHLY and CDR2 FYNNEI. TCRdb keeps only in-frame clones here, not all; method: immunoSEQ multiplex PCR. The sample lists tens of thousands of clones; 85% were seen once. The rearrangement joins TRBV2 to TRBJ2-7; unclear D gene. The sample was blood. The TCR comes from a man in his forties in good health. CDR3 residues: CASSPLSAYEQYF. As DNA, the CDR3 is TGTGCCAGCAGCCCTTTATCGGCCTACGAGCAGTACTTC.